Listed below are T cell receptor beta chains from one sample, sequenced in a study of T-cell reconstitution after alpha-beta-depleted transplantation in children. TCRdb re-derived calls from the PCR reads in MiXCR, one entry per CDR3 protein. The table shows around 530,000 distinct CDR3 sequences, with approximately 30% occurring only once. Sequencing used PBMCs from the stem cell graft donor, obtained from the stem cell graft. The receptors derive from a human donor who donated a stem cell graft to a child with aplastic anemia. Each CDR3 is given with its conserved first and last residue. Each record gives: J gene, D gene, V gene, clone size, CDR3 protein, CDR3 DNA. D genes are given only for firm matches. Clone size is shown for a subset of rows, as once, few, many or a class of expanded clone.

TRBJ1-1	.	TRBV7-2	.	CASSFLNTEAFF	TGTGCCAGCAGTTTCTTGAACACTGAAGCTTTCTTT
TRBJ2-2	TRBD1	TRBV29-1	few	CSVVSDRVDTGELFF	TGCAGCGTTGTGTCGGACAGGGTGGACACCGGGGAGCTGTTTTTT
TRBJ1-4	.	TRBV11-1	.	CAIPRGGRANEKLLF	TGTGCCATCCCCAGGGGCGGCCGGGCTAATGAAAAACTGCTTTTT
TRBJ1-2	.	TRBV25-1	few	CASSTDSLGARANGYTF	TGTGCCAGCAGTACGGACAGTCTTGGGGCTAGGGCAAACGGCTACACCTTC
TRBJ1-5	TRBD1	TRBV4-1	.	CASSQRFIRQGGQPQHF	TGCGCCAGCAGCCAACGTTTTATCCGACAGGGAGGTCAGCCCCAGCATTTT
TRBJ2-3	.	TRBV5-1	.	CASSPSIGEADTQYF	TGCGCCAGCAGCCCAAGTATTGGGGAGGCAGATACGCAGTATTTT
TRBJ2-7	.	TRBV20-1	few	CSATRGTPGYEQYF	TGCAGTGCTACCCGCGGGACGCCAGGCTACGAGCAGTACTTC
TRBJ1-1	TRBD1	TRBV20-1	.	CSAGTGTHTEAFF	TGCAGTGCTGGGACAGGGACCCACACTGAAGCTTTCTTT
TRBJ1-2	.	TRBV25-1	.	CASSENIAYGYTF	TGTGCCAGCAGTGAAAACATCGCCTATGGCTACACCTTC
TRBJ2-3	.	TRBV10-2	few	CATTPRPTDTQYF	TGCGCCACCACTCCCCGACCCACAGATACGCAGTATTTT
TRBJ2-1	.	TRBV16	.	CASSPTRRDEQFF	TGTGCCAGCAGTCCCACTAGGAGGGATGAGCAGTTCTTC
TRBJ2-1	TRBD1	TRBV6-5	.	CASSYAGQGKDEQFF	TGTGCCAGCAGTTACGCCGGACAGGGGAAAGATGAGCAGTTCTTC
TRBJ2-2	TRBD2	TRBV6-5	.	CASSYSSSGRALAGELFF	TGTGCCAGCAGTTACTCGAGTAGCGGGAGGGCCCTCGCCGGGGAGCTGTTTTTT
TRBJ1-1	.	TRBV7-9	.	CASSLDKSLNTEAFF	TGTGCCAGCAGCTTAGATAAGTCCTTGAACACTGAAGCTTTCTTT
TRBJ1-2	TRBD1	TRBV6-1	.	CASSRGTDHNGYTF	TGTGCCAGCAGCCGCGGGACAGATCACAATGGCTACACCTTC
TRBJ2-4	.	TRBV11-2	.	CASSLRQTNIQYF	TGTGCCAGCAGCTTACGGCAGACGAACATTCAGTACTTC
TRBJ1-3	.	TRBV7-9	.	CASSGASPGGNTIYF	TGTGCCAGCTCCGGCGCCTCTCCGGGGGGAAACACCATATATTTT
TRBJ1-4	.	TRBV15	once	CATSRERGTEVF	TGTGCCACCAGCAGAGAAAGAGGGACGGAGGTTTTT
TRBJ1-1	.	TRBV2	few	CASISGRLNEAFF	TGTGCCAGCATCAGCGGACGCCTCAATGAAGCTTTCTTT
TRBJ1-1	.	TRBV5-1	.	CASSPRELDEAFF	TGCGCCAGCAGCCCTAGGGAGCTTGATGAAGCTTTCTTT
TRBJ2-1	TRBD1	TRBV6-5	few	CASTTPTGSYNEQFF	TGTGCCAGCACCACCCCGACAGGGTCCTACAATGAGCAGTTCTTC
TRBJ2-5	TRBD2	TRBV7-2	.	CASSLVWSSGDQETQYF	TGTGCCAGCAGTCTAGTCTGGTCTAGCGGGGACCAAGAGACCCAGTACTTC
TRBJ2-3	.	TRBV20-1	.	CSATKPSYSQWDTQYF	TGCAGTGCTACGAAACCTAGCTACTCCCAATGGGATACGCAGTATTTT
TRBJ2-2	TRBD1	TRBV12-3/TRBV12-4	.	CASSLRGRGSGGELFF	TGTGCCAGCAGTTTAAGGGGGCGCGGTTCCGGCGGGGAGCTGTTTTTT
TRBJ2-2	TRBD1	TRBV4-1	few	CASSQDFRTGDTGELFF	TGCGCCAGCAGCCAAGATTTTCGGACAGGGGACACCGGGGAGCTGTTTTTT
TRBJ2-1	TRBD1	TRBV18	once	CASSLWTGGLNNEQFF	TGTGCCAGCTCACTCTGGACAGGGGGCCTTAACAATGAGCAGTTCTTC
TRBJ2-1	.	TRBV3-1	.	CASSQALVRGSSIHEQFF	TGTGCCAGCAGCCAAGCGCTAGTCAGGGGATCAAGTATCCATGAGCAGTTCTTC
TRBJ1-2	.	TRBV24-1	few	CATSDTGMGYGYTF	TGTGCCACCAGTGATACAGGGATGGGCTATGGCTACACCTTC
TRBJ2-5	.	TRBV9	.	CASSSRTTPGQETQYF	TGTGCCAGCAGCAGCCGGACTACCCCAGGCCAGGAGACCCAGTACTTC
TRBJ1-1	TRBD1	TRBV4-3	few	CASSQDRGTGAFF	TGCGCCAGCAGCCAAGACCGGGGGACAGGGGCTTTCTTT
TRBJ2-1	.	TRBV15	.	CATTSSGSAYNEQFF	TGTGCCACCACCAGCAGCGGATCCGCATACAATGAGCAGTTCTTC
TRBJ2-1	.	TRBV7-8	.	CASSTNNEQFF	TGTGCCAGCAGCACCAACAATGAGCAGTTCTTC
TRBJ2-3	.	TRBV20-1	few	CSASVRLGTDTQYF	TGCAGTGCTAGTGTGCGGCTAGGCACAGATACGCAGTATTTT
TRBJ2-7	.	TRBV20-1	.	CSARVGGSSYEQYF	TGCAGTGCTAGAGTTGGCGGAAGCTCCTACGAGCAGTACTTC
TRBJ1-1	.	TRBV29-1	.	CSSWTAQNTEAFF	TGCAGCTCATGGACCGCCCAGAACACTGAAGCTTTCTTT